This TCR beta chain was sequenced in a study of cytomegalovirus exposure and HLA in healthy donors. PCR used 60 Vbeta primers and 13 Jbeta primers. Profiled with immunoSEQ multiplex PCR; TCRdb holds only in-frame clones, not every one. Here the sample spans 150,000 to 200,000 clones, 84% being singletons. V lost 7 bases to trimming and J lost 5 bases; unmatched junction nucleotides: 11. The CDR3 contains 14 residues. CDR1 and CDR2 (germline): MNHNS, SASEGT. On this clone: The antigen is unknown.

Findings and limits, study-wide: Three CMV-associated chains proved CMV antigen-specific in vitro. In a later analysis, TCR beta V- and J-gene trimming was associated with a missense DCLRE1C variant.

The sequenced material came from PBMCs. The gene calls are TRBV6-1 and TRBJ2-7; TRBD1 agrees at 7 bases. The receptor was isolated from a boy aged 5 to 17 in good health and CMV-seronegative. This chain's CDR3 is CASTLSTGYDEQYF. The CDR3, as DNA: TGTGCCAGCACCCTCTCGACAGGGTACGACGAGCAGTACTTC.